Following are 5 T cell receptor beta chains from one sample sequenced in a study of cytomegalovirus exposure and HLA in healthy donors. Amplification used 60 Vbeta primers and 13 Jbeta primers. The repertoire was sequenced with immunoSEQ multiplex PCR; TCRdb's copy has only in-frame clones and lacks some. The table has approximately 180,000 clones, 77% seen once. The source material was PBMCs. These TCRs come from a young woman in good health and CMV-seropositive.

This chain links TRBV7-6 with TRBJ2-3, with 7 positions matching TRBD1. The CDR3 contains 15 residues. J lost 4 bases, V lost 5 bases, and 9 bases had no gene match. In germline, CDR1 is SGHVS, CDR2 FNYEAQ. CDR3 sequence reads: CASSLDRPVADTQYF. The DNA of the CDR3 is TGTGCCAGCAGCCTGGACAGGCCGGTTGCAGATACGCAGTATTTT.

The CDR3 loop is CASSLAGRASGRGNEQFF. The CDR3, as DNA: TGCGCCAGCAGCTTGGCAGGTCGGGCTAGCGGGAGGGGGAATGAGCAGTTCTTC. This chain connects TRBV5-1 to TRBJ2-1, with TRBD2 matching 12 bases. The CDR3 spans 18 residues. CDR1 and CDR2 (germline): SGHRS, YFSETQ. V lost 0 bases, J lost 7 bases, and 11 bases stayed unmatched.

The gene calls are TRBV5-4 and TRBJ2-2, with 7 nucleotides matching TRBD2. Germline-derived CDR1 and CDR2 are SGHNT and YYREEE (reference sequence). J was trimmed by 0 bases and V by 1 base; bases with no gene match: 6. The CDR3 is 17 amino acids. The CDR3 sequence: CASSLFPSGPNTGELFF. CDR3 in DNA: TGTGCCAGCAGCTTGTTTCCTAGCGGACCGAACACCGGGGAGCTGTTTTTT.

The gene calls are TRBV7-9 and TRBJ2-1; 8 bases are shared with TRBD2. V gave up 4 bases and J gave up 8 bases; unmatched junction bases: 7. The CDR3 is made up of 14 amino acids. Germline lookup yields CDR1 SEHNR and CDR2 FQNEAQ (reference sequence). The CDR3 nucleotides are TGTGCCAGCAGCTGGGGGACTAGGGGGGATGAGCAGTTCTTC. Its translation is CASSWGTRGDEQFF. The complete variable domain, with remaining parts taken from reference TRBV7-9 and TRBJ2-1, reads DTGVSQNPRHKITKRGQNVTFRCDPISEHNRLYWYRQTLGQGPEFLTYFQNEAQLEKSRLLSDRFSAERPKGSFSTLEIQRTEQGDSAMYLCASSWGTRGDEQFFGPGTRLTVL.

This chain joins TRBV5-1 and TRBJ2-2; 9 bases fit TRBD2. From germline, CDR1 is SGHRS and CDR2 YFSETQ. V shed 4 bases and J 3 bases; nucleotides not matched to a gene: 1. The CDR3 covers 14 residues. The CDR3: CASSRLADTGELFF. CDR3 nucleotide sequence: TGCGCCAGCAGCCGACTAGCGGACACCGGGGAGCTGTTTTTT. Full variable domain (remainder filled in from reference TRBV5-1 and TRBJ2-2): KAGVTQTPRYLIKTRGQQVTLSCSPISGHRSVSWYQQTPGQGLQFLFEYFSETQRNKGNFPGRFSGRQFSNSRSEMNVSTLELGDSALYLCASSRLADTGELFFGEGSRLTVL.